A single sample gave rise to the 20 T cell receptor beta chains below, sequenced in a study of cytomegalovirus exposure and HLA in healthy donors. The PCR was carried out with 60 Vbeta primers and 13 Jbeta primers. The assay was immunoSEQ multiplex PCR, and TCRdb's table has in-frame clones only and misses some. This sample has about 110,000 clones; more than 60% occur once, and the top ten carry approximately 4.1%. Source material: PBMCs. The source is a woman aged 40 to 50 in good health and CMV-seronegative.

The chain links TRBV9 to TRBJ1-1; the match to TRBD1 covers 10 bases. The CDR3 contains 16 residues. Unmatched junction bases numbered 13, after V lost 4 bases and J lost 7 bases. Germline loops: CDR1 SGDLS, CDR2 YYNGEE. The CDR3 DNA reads TGTGCCAGCAGCCCCAGTCCCAGACAGGGGGCGAATGAAGCTTTCTTT. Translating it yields CASSPSPRQGANEAFF.

The CDR3 coding sequence is TGTGCCAGCAGCCCGTGGACTTACAATCAGCCCCAGCATTTT. This translates into CASSPWTYNQPQHF. The chain employs TRBV7-2 and TRBJ1-5; unclear D gene. The CDR3 consists of 14 residues. Germline V gene data show CDR1 as SGHTA and CDR2 as FQGNSA. The V end lost 5 bases, the J end lost 3 bases, and 11 bases lay between the germline ends.

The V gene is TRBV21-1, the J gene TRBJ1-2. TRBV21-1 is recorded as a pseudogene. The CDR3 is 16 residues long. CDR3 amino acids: CASRGEVHPSSYGYTF. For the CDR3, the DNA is TGTGCCAGCAGAGGGGAGGTACACCCCTCCTCGTATGGCTACACCTTC.

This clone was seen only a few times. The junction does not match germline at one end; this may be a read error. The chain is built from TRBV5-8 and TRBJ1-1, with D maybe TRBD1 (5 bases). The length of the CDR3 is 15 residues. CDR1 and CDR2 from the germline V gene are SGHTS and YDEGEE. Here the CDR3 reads CASSRWVQGNTEAFF. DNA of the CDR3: TGCGCCAGCAGCCGTTGGGTTCAGGGGAACACTGAAGCTTTCTTT.

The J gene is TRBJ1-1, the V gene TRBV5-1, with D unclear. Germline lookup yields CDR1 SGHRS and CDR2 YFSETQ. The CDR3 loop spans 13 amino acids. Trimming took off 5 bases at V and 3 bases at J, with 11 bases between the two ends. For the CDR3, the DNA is TGCGCCAGCAGTTTGACATCCGACACTGAAGCTTTCTTT. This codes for CASSLTSDTEAFF.

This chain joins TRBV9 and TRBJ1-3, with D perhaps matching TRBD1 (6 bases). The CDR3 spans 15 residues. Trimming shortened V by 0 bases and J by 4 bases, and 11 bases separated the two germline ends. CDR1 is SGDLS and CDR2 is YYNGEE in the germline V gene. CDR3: CASSVAQGSGNTIYF. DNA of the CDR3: TGTGCCAGCAGCGTAGCTCAGGGGTCGGGAAACACCATATATTTT.

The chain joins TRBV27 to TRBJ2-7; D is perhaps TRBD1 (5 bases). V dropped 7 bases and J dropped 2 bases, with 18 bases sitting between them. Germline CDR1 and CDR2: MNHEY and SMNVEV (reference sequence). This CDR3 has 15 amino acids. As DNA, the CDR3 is TGTGCCAGCACGAAAGGGGTAGACAGAACCTACGAGCAGTACTTC. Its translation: CASTKGVDRTYEQYF.

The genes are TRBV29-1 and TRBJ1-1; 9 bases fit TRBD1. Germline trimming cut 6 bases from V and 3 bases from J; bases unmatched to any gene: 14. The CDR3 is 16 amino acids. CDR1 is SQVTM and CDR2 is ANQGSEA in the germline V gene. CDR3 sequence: CSVAGTGLMRHTEAFF. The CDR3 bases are TGCAGCGTAGCCGGGACAGGGTTGATGAGGCACACTGAAGCTTTCTTT.

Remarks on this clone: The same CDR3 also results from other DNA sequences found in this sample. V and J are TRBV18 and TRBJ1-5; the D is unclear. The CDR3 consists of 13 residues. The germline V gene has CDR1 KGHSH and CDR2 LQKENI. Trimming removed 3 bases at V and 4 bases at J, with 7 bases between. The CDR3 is CASSPSSNQPQHF. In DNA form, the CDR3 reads TGTGCCAGCTCACCTAGTAGTAATCAGCCCCAGCATTTT.

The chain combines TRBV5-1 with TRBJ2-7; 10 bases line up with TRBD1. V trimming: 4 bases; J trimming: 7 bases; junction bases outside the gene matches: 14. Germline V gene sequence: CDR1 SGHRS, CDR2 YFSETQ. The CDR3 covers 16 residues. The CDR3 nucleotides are TGCGCCAGCAGCCGCTCGGCCGGGACAGGGGAATCGGAGCAGTACTTC. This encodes CASSRSAGTGESEQYF.

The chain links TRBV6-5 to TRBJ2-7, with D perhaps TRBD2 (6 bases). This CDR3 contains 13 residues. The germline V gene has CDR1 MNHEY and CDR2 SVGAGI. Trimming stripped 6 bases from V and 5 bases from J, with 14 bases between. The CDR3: CASRPGLYHEQYF. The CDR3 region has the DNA TGTGCCAGCAGACCGGGACTCTACCACGAGCAGTACTTC.

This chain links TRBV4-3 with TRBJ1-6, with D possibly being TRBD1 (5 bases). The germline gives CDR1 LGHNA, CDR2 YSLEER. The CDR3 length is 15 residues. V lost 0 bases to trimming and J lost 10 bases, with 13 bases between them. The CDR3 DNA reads TGCGCCAGCAGCCAAGATCGCGGGGGAAGGTCACCCCTCCACTTT. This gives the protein CASSQDRGGRSPLHF.

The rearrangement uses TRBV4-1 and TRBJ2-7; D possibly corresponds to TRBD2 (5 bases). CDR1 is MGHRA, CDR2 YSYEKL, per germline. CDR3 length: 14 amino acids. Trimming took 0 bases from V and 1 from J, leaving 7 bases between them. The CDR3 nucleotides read TGCGCCAGCAGCCAAGACCCGGGGTCCTACGAGCAGTACTTC. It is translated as CASSQDPGSYEQYF.

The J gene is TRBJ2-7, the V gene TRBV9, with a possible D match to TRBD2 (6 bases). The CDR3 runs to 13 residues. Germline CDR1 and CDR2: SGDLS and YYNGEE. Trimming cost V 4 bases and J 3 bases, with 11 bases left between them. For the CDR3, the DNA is TGTGCCAGCAGCCCGGAGGGACGCTACGAGCAGTACTTC. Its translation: CASSPEGRYEQYF.

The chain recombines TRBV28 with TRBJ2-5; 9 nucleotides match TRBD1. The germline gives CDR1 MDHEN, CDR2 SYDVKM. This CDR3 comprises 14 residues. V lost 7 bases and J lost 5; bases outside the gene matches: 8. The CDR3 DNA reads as TGTGCCAGCACGCCGGGACAGGGTTTGGAGACCCAGTACTTC. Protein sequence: CASTPGQGLETQYF.

The CDR3 nucleotides are TGCGCCAGCAGCAGAATAGCGGGAGAGACCTACGAGCAGTACTTC. Translating it yields CASSRIAGETYEQYF. The chain has TRBV5-1 and TRBJ2-7, with 9 bases matching TRBD2. Per the germline V gene, CDR1 is SGHRS and CDR2 is YFSETQ. The CDR3 runs to 15 residues. Germline trimming cut 4 bases from V and 2 bases from J; bases unmatched to any gene: 7.

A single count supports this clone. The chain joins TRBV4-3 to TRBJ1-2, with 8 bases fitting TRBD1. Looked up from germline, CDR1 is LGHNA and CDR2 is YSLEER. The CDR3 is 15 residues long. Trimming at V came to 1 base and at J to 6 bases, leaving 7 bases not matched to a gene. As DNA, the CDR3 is TGCGCCAGCAGCCAAGGGGGTCGACAGGGGCATGGCTACACCTTC. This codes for CASSQGGRQGHGYTF.

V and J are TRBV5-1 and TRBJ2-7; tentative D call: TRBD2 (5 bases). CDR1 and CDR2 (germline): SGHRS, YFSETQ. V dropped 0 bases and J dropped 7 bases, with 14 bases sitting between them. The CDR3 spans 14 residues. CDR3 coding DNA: TGCGCCAGCAGCTTGGCCGGACTCTTTGCGGAGCAGTACTTC. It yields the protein CASSLAGLFAEQYF.

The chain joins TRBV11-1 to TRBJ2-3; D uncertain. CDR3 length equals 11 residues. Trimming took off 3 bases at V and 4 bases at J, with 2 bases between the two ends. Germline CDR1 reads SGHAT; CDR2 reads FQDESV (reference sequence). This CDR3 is CASSFSDTQYF. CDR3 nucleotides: TGTGCCAGCAGCTTCTCAGATACGCAGTATTTT.

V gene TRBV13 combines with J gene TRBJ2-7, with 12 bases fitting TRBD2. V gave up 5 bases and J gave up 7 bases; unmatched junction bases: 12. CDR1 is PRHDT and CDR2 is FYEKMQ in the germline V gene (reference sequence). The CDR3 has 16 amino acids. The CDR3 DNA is TGTGCCAGCAGCAAACCTAGCGGGGGGGCCGGGCTTGAGCAGTACTTC. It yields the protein CASSKPSGGAGLEQYF. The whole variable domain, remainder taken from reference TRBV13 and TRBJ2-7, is AAGVIQSPRHLIKEKRETATLKCYPIPRHDTVYWYQQGPGQDPQFLISFYEKMQSDKGSIPDRFSAQQFSDYHSELNMSSLELGDSALYFCASSKPSGGAGLEQYFGPGTRLTVT.